This TCR beta chain was observed in a study of T cell responses to AZD1222 COVID-19 vaccine. Whole-study results and caveats: Increases in Spike-specific TCR breadth and depth were seen after two AZD1222 doses. Repertoires in all cases were sampled only once the peak T cell response had passed. Variant regions that are unmutated are reportedly the target of nearly half of spike-specific TCRs. Spike-wide vaccine-associated CD4 TCRs dominated at 160-218 and 743-854.

This table comes from immunoSEQ multiplex PCR, and its TCRdb copy is limited to in-frame clones, with some not included. The sample shows tens of thousands of clones, roughly 90% of them seen only once. The CDR3 sequence is 14 residues long. Germline V lookup: CDR1 LGHNA, CDR2 YSLEER. Between the trimmed V and J ends, which lost 1 base and 5 bases, there was a span of 9 bases. A remark on this clone: Its antigen is undetermined.

The sequences come from peripheral blood, collected on day 0 of AZD1222 vaccination. The rearrangement links TRBV4-3 to TRBJ2-1; maybe TRBD1 (5 bases). The TCR originated in an adult in good health. This CDR3 reads CASSQALQDNEQFF. In DNA form, the CDR3 reads TGCGCCAGCAGCCAAGCCCTACAGGACAATGAGCAGTTCTTC.